This T cell receptor beta chain was observed in a study of CD8+CD57+ T cells in acquired aplastic anemia. TCR beta VDJ and CDR3 profiles were obtained from a genomic DNA template. TCRdb redid the calling of the reads with MiXCR, one entry per CDR3 protein. Of hundreds of thousands of distinct CDR3 sequences listed, around 33% are singletons. CDR3 size: 14 residues. Comment on this clonotype: This clone may be a read error of a much larger clone one base away.

Patients chosen for sequencing had shown CD8+CD57+ cell expansion by flow cytometry. As a group, the patients uniformly had severe acquired aplastic anemia. The rearrangement uses TRBV12-3 or TRBV12-4 and TRBJ2-1, with 9 bases fitting TRBD1. The specimen sequenced was sorted CD4+, CD8+, or CD8+CD57+ T cells (not recorded which) from PBMCs. The clonotype originates from a human donor with aplastic anemia. Here the CDR3 DNA reads TGTGCCAGCAGGGGACAGGGTACCTACAATGAGCAGTCCTTC. Encoded protein: CASRGQGTYNEQSF.